This T cell receptor beta chain stems from a study of T cells in Graves' hyperthyroidism and ophthalmopathy. Study-wide findings and caveats: Prediction of ophthalmopathy progression came a median around 6.1 months pre-onset. Separation of ophthalmopathy from stable hyperthyroidism was achieved by a 13 V-J model. Among clonotypes expanded in thyroid above 0.001, most were also found in blood.

For this clonotype: The antigen remains unidentified.

RNA transcripts yielded amplified TCR beta CDR3 regions. The primer set for the first-round RT-PCR of the TCR CDR3 was HTBI. TCRdb used MiXCR to reprocess the multiplex PCR reads, holding one entry per CDR3 protein. This table holds approximately 570,000 distinct CDR3 sequences, 20% found once. The CDR3 has 16 amino acids. V shed 0 bases and J 4 bases; nucleotides not matched to a gene: 4. Germline V lookup: CDR1 MNHNY, CDR2 SVGAGI (reference sequence). Orbital computed tomography, thyroid ultrasound, serum thyroxine and TRAb, and clinical symptoms together informed the diagnoses. This TCR derives from a man aged 40-49 years with Graves' ophthalmopathy. The material sequenced was blood. The rearrangement uses TRBV6-6 and TRBJ2-1; 9 nucleotides align to TRBD1. CDR3 sequence reads: CASSYSGDRVYNEQFF. The CDR3, as DNA: TGTGCCAGCAGTTACTCAGGGGACAGGGTTTACAATGAGCAGTTCTTC.